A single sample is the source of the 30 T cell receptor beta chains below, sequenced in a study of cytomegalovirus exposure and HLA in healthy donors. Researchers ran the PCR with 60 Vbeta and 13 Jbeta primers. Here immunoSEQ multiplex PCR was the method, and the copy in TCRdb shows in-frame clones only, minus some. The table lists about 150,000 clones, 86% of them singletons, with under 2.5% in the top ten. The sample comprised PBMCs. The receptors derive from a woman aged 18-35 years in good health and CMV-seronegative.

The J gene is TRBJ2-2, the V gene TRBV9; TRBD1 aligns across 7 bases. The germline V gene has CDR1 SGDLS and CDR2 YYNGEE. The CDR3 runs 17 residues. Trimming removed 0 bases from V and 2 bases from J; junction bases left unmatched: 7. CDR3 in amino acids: CASSVALGQANTGELFF. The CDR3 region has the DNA TGTGCCAGCAGCGTAGCCTTAGGACAGGCTAACACCGGGGAGCTGTTTTTT.

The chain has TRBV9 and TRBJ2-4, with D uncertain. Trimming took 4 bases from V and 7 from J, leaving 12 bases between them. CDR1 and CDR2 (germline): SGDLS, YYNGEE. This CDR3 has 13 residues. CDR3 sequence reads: CASSRGDGNIQYF. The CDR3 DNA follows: TGTGCCAGCAGCAGAGGAGATGGGAACATTCAGTACTTC.

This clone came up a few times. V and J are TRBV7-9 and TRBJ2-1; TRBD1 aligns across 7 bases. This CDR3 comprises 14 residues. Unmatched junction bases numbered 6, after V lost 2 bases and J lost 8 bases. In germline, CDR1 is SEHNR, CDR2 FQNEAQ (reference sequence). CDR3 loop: CASSLPLTGDEQFF. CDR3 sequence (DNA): TGTGCCAGCAGCTTACCCCTCACAGGGGATGAGCAGTTCTTC.

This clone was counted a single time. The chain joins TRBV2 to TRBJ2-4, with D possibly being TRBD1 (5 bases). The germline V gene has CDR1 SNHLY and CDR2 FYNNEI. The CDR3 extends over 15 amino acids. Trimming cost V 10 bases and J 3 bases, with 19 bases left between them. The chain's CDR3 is CANTDTAFGKNIQYF. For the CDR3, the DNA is TGTGCCAACACGGACACCGCTTTTGGCAAAAACATTCAGTACTTC.

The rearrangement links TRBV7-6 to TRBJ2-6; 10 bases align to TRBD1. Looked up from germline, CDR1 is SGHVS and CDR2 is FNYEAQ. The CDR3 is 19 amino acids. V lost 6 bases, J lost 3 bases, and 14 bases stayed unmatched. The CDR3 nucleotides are TGTGCCAGCAGTTACACGCGACAGGGGGCAGGTGTTGGGGCCAACGTCCTGACTTTC. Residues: CASSYTRQGAGVGANVLTF.

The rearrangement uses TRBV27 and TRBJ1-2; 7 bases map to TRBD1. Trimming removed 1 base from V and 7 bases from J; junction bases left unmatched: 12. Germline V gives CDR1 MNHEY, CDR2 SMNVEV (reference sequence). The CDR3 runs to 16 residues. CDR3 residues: CASSLLSGGSIVGYTF. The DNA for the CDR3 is TGTGCCAGCAGTTTATTGTCAGGGGGAAGTATCGTTGGCTACACCTTC.

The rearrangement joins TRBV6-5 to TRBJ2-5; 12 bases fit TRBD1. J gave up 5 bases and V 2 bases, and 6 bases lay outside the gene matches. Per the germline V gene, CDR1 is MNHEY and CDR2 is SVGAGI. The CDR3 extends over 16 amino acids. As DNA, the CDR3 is TGTGCCAGCAGTTACGGGACAGGGGGCTTGGGGGAGACCCAGTACTTC. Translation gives CASSYGTGGLGETQYF.

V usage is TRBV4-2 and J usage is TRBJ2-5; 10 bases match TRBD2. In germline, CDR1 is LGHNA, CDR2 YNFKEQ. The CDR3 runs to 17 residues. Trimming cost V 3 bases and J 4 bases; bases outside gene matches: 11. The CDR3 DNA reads TGTGCCAGCAGCCATGGACGAGCGGGAGGGCCCGGAGAGACCCAGTACTTC. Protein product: CASSHGRAGGPGETQYF.

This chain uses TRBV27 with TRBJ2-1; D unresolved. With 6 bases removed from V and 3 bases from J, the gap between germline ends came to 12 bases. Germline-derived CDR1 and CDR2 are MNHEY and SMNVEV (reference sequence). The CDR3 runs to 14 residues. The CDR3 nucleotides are TGTGCCAGCAGGGTGCGCCGGAGCTACAATGAGCAGTTCTTC. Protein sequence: CASRVRRSYNEQFF.

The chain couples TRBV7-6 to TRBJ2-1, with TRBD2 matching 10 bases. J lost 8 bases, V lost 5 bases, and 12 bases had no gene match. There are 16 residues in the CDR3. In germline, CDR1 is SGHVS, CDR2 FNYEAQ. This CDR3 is CASSLLWASGGDEQFF. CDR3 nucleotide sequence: TGTGCCAGCAGCCTGCTCTGGGCTAGCGGGGGTGATGAGCAGTTCTTC.

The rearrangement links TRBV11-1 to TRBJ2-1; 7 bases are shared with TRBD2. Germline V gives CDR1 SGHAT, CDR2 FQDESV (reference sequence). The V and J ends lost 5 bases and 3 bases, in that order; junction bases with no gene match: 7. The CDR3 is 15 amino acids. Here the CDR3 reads CASSLVGGSYNEQFF. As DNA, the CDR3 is TGTGCCAGCAGCCTTGTGGGCGGGAGCTACAATGAGCAGTTCTTC.

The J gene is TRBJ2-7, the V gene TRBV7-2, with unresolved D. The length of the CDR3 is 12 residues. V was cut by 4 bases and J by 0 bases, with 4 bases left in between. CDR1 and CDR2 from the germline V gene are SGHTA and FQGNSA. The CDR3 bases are TGTGCCAGCAGCTACTCCTCCTACGAGCAGTACTTC. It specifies CASSYSSYEQYF.

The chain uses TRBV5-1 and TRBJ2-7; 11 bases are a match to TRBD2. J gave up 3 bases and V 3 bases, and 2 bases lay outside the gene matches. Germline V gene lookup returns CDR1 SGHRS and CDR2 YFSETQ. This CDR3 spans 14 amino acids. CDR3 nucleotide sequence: TGCGCCAGCAGCTCTGGGACTAGCGGCTACGAGCAGTACTTC. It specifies CASSSGTSGYEQYF.

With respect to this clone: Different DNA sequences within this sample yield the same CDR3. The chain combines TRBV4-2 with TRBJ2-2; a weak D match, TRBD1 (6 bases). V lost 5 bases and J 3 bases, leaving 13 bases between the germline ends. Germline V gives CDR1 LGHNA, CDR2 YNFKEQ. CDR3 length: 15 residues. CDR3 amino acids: CASSAGVADTGELFF. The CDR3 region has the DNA TGTGCCAGCAGCGCAGGGGTGGCGGACACCGGGGAGCTGTTTTTT.

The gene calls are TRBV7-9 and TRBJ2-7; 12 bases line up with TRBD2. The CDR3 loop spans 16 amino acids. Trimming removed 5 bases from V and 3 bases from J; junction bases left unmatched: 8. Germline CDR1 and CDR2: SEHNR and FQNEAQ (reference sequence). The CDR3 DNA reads TGTGCCAGCAGCCCGAGGACTAGCGGGAACCGCTACGAGCAGTACTTC. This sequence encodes CASSPRTSGNRYEQYF.

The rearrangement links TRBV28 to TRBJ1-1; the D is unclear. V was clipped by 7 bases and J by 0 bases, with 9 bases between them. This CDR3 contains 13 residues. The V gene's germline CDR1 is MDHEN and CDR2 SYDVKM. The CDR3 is CASIPPVNTEAFF. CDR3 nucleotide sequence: TGTGCCAGCATACCCCCGGTGAACACTGAAGCTTTCTTT.

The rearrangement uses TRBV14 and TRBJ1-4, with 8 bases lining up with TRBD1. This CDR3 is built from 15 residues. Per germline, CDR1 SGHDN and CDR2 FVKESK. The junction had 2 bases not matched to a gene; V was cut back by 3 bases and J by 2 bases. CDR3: CASSQRTGTNEKLFF. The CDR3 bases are TGTGCCAGCAGCCAGAGGACAGGGACTAATGAAAAACTGTTTTTT.

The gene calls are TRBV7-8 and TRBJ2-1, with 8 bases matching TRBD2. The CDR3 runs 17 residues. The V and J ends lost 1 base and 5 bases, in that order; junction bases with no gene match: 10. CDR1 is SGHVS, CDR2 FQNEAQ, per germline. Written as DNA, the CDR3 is TGTGCCAGCAGCTTAGACATGGCTAGCGGGCCCAACAATGAGCAGTTCTTC. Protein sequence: CASSLDMASGPNNEQFF.

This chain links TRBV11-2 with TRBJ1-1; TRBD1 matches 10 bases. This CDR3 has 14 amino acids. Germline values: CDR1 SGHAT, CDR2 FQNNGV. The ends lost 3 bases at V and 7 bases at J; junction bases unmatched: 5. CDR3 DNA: TGTGCCAGCAGCTTGGGGACAGGGGATAGTGAAGCTTTCTTT. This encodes CASSLGTGDSEAFF. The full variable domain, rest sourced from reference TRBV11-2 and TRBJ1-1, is EAGVAQSPRYKIIEKRQSVAFWCNPISGHATLYWYQQILGQGPKLLIQFQNNGVVDDSQLPKDRFSAERLKGVDSTLKIQPAKLEDSAVYLCASSLGTGDSEAFFGQGTRLTVV.

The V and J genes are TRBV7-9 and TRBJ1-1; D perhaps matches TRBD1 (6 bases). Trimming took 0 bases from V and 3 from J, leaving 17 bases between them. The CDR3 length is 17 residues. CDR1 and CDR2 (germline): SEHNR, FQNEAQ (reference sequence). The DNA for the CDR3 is TGTGCCAGCAGCTTAGCAAGGGACACCCTTCGGGACACTGAAGCTTTCTTT. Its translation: CASSLARDTLRDTEAFF.

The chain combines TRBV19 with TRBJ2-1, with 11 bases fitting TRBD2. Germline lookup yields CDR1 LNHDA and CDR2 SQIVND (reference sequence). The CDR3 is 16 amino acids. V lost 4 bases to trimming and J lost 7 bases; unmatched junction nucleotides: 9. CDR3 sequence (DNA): TGTGCCAGTAGTACCTCGACTAGCGGGATTTGGAATGAGCAGTTCTTC. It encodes CASSTSTSGIWNEQFF.

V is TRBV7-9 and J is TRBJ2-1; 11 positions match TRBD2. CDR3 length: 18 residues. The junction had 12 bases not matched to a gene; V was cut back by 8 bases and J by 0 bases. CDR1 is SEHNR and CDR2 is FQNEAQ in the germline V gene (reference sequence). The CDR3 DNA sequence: TGTGCCAGCCGACCGGGACTAGCGGTACCGAGCTCCTACAATGAGCAGTTCTTC. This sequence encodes CASRPGLAVPSSYNEQFF.

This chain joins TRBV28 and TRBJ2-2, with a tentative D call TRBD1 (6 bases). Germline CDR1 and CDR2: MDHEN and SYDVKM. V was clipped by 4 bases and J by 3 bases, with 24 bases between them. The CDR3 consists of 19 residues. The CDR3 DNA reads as TGTGCCAGCAGTTCGCTTGGACAGTGGAGCCGAATGTACACCGGGGAGCTGTTTTTT. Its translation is CASSSLGQWSRMYTGELFF.

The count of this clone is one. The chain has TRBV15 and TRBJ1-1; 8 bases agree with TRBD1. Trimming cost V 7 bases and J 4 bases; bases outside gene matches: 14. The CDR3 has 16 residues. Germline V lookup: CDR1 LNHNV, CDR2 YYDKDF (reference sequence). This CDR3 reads CATTPSTGEIRTEAFF. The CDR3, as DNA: TGTGCCACCACCCCTTCGACAGGGGAAATCCGCACTGAAGCTTTCTTT.

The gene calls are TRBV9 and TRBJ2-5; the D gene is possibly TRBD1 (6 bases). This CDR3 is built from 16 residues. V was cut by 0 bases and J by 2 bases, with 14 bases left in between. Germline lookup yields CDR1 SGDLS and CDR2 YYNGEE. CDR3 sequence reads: CASSVGYGQSQETQYF. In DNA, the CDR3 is TGTGCCAGCAGCGTAGGTTACGGACAGTCTCAAGAGACCCAGTACTTC.

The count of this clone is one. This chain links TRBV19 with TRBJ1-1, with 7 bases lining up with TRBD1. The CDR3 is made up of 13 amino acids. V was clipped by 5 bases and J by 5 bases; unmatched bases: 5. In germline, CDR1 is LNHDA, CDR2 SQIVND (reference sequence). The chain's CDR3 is CASSLHRGTEAFF. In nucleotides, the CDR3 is TGTGCCAGTAGTCTACACAGGGGTACTGAAGCTTTCTTT.

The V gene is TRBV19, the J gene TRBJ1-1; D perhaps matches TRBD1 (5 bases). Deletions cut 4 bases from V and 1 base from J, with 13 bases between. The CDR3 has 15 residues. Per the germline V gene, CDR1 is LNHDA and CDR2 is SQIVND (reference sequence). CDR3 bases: TGTGCCAGTAGTACGGGCCTCCAGGGGAACACTGAAGCTTTCTTT. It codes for CASSTGLQGNTEAFF.

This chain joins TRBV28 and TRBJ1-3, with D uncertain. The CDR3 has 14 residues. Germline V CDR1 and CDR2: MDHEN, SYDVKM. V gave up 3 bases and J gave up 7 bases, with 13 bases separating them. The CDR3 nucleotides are TGTGCCAGCAGTTTTGCCGGGAATATCAACACCATATATTTT. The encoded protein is CASSFAGNINTIYF.

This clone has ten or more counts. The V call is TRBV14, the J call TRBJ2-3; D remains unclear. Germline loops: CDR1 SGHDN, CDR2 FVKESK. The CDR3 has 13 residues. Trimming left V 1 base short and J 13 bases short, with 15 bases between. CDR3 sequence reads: CASSQALGGEEYF. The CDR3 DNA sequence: TGTGCCAGCAGCCAAGCTTTGGGTGGAGAAGAGTATTTT.

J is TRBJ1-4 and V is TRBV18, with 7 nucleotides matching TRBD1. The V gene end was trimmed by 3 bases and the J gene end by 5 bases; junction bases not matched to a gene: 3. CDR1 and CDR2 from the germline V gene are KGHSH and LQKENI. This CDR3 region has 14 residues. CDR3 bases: TGTGCCAGCTCACCGGGACAGTTAAATGAAAAACTGTTTTTT. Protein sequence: CASSPGQLNEKLFF.